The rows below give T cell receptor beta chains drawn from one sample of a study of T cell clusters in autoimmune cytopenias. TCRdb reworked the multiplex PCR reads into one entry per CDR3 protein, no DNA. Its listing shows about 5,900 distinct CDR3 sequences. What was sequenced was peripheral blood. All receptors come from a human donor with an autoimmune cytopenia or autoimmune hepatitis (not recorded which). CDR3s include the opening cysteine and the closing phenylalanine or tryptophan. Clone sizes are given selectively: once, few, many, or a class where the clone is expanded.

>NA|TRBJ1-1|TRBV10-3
CAISAPAGEGNTEAFF
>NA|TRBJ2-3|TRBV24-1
CATSEGNTDTQYF
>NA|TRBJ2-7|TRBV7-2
CASSLTDRGTYEQYF
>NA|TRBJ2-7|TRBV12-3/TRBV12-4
CASSFRQCTYEQYF
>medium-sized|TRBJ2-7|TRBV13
CASRSELSYEQYF
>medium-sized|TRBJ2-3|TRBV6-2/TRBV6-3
CASSYFGGQGPDTQYF
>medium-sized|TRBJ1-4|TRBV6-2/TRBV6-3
CASSGQATNEKLFF
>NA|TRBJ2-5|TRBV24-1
CATSDTRDRVETQYF
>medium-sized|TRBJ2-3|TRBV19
CASSQTSGSLNTQYF
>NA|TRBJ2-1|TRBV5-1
CASSLSGLAGGWQFF
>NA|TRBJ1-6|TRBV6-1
CASRYISPLHF
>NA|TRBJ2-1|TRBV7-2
CASSLGPSWEQFF
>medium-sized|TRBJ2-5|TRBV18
CASSPSSGQETQYF
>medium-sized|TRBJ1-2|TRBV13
CASSFSGTYGYTF
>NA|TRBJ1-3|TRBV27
CASSLSSRGFSGNTIYF
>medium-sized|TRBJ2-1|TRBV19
CASSIVSGQYNEQFF
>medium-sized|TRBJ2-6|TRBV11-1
CASSLQGTGANVLTF
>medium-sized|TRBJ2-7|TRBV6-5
CASSYSGQSSYEQYF
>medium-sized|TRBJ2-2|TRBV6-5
CASSYVRGFGGELFF
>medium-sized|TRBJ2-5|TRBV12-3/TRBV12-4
CASSPLGLLGETQYF
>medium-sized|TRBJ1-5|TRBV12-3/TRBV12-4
CASSSGGRQPQHF
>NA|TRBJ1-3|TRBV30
CAWETGYGNTIYF
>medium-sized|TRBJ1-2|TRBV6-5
CASSYVRAGYGYTF
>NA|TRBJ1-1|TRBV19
CASRKDRGGTEAFF
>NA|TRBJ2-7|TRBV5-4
CASSLLTGGTNYEQYF
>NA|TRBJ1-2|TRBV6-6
CASSLPKGRDTNYGYTF
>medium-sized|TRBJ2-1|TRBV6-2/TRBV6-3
CASSLINNEQFF
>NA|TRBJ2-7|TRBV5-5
CASSLEYDRDEQYF
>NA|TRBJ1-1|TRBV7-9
CASSSYGQGAEAFF
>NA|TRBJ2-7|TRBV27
CASTSSRGGAYEQYF
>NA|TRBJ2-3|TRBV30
CAWSFLAGSDTQYF
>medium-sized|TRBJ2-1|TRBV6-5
CASSYDGEGEQFF
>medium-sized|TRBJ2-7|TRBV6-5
CASRSGISGEQYF
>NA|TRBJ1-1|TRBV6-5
CASRQGGGTEAFF
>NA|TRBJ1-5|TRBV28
CASSSQGHNNQPQHF
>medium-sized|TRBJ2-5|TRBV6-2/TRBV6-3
CASNSRRASGSTETQYF
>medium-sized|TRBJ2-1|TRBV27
CASSSGTSGYNEQFF
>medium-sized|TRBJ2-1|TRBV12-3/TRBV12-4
CASSLSPVVNEQFF
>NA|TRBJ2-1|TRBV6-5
CASSLRGEVVFGEQFF
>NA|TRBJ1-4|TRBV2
CASSEGTGKEKLFF
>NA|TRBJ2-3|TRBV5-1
CARSLDGGGPDTQYF
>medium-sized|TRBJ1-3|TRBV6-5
CASSYGGYNGNTIYF
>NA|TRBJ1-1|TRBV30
CAWRGGGLTEAFF
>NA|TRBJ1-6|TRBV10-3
CAISERDSPLHF
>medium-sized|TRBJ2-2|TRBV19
CASSALTTGYTGELFF